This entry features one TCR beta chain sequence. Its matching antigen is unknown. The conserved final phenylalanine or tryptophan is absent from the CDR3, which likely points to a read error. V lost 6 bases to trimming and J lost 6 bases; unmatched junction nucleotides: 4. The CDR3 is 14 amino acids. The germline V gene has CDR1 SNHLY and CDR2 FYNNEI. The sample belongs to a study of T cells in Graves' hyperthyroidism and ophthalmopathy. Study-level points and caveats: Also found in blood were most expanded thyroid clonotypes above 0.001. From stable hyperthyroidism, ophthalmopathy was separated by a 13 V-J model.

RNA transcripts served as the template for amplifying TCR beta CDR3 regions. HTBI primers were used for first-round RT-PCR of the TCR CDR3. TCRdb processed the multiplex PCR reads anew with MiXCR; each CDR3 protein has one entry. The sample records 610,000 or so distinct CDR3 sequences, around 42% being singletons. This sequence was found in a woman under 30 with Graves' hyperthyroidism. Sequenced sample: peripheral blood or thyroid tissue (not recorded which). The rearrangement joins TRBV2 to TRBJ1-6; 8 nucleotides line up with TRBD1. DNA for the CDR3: TGTGCCAGCAGCGTTACAGGGGGTAATTCACCCCTCCACCTT. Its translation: CASSVTGGNSPLHL.